The 18 T cell receptor beta chains presented below share a single source sample, sequenced in a study of shared clonotypes between healthy human individuals. Using immunoSEQ multiplex PCR, the repertoire was profiled, and TCRdb retains in-frame clones only, with some absent. The sample contains roughly 850,000 clones, just over 95% of which appear only once. CD45RO negativity and positive selection for CCR7 defined naive CD8 cells, a population that excluded terminally differentiated effector memory CD45RA+ cells. Material for sequencing was naive CD8+ T cells sorted from blood. These receptors were collected from a man aged 25 to 45 in good health.

The chain has TRBV5-1 and TRBJ2-7; no firm D call. From germline, CDR1 is SGHRS and CDR2 YFSETQ. The CDR3 totals 15 residues. The germline V and J ends were trimmed by 4 bases and 0 bases, with 14 bases remaining between them. The CDR3 sequence is CASSPEGRNSYEQYF. The CDR3 bases are TGCGCCAGCAGCCCCGAAGGTCGAAACTCCTACGAGCAGTACTTC.

This rearrangement joins TRBV11-3 to TRBJ2-1; tentative D call: TRBD2 (5 bases). Germline V gene data show CDR1 as SGHNT and CDR2 as YENEEA. The length of the CDR3 is 15 residues. V shed 5 bases and J shed 8 bases, with 19 bases lying between them. The CDR3 region has the DNA TGTGCCAGCAGCCAGACCGAAGCGGTGATCCATGAGCAGTTCTTC. Translating it yields CASSQTEAVIHEQFF.

The chain is built from TRBV9 and TRBJ2-3, with 7 bases lining up with TRBD2. Germline-derived CDR1 and CDR2 are SGDLS and YYNGEE. This CDR3 spans 15 amino acids. V lost 0 bases and J lost 2; bases outside the gene matches: 3. The CDR3 is CASSVDGTNTDTQYF. CDR3 in DNA: TGTGCCAGCAGCGTAGATGGGACTAACACAGATACGCAGTATTTT.

This chain connects TRBV4-3 to TRBJ2-7, with TRBD1 matching over 9 bases. The germline CDR1 and CDR2 sequences are LGHNA and YSLEER. The CDR3 sequence is 17 residues long. V was clipped by 1 base and J by 3 bases; unmatched bases: 10. The CDR3 protein is CASSQAPYGQGSYEQYF. CDR3 nucleotide sequence: TGCGCCAGCAGCCAAGCCCCATACGGACAGGGGAGCTACGAGCAGTACTTC.

The chain recombines TRBV13 with TRBJ1-2, with D uncertain. Per germline, CDR1 PRHDT and CDR2 FYEKMQ (reference sequence). V lost 0 bases and J lost 6, with 5 bases in between. The CDR3 consists of 12 residues. The CDR3 sequence: CASSLGPNGYTF. The CDR3 DNA is TGTGCCAGCAGCTTAGGCCCCAATGGCTACACCTTC.

The V gene is TRBV7-2, the J gene TRBJ2-7, with D possibly TRBD1 on 5 matching bases. V was clipped by 4 bases and J by 2 bases, with 15 bases between them. Germline V gene sequence: CDR1 SGHTA, CDR2 FQGNSA. The CDR3 is 15 residues long. DNA for the CDR3: TGTGCCAGCAGCTCCCTCCAGACAGCAACCTACGAGCAGTACTTC. Translated: CASSSLQTATYEQYF. The whole variable domain, remainder taken from reference TRBV7-2 and TRBJ2-7, is GAGVSQSPSNKVTEKGKDVELRCDPISGHTALYWYRQSLGQGLEFLIYFQGNSAPDKSGLPSDRFSAERTGGSVSTLTIQRTQQEDSAVYLCASSSLQTATYEQYFGPGTRLTVT.

The chain recombines TRBV27 with TRBJ2-3, with 9 bases lining up with TRBD2. The germline V gene has CDR1 MNHEY and CDR2 SMNVEV (reference sequence). The length of the CDR3 is 14 residues. V gave up 5 bases and J gave up 7 bases; unmatched junction bases: 7. DNA for the CDR3: TGTGCCAGCAGTGCCGGGACTAGCTCATATACGCAGTATTTT. Its translation is CASSAGTSSYTQYF.

The chain combines TRBV7-9 with TRBJ2-1, with a tentative D call TRBD2 (6 bases). CDR1 is SEHNR, CDR2 FQNEAQ, per germline (reference sequence). V was cut by 2 bases and J by 16 bases, with 18 bases left in between. This CDR3 comprises 13 residues. CDR3 in amino acids: CASSLTGDHLPFF. The DNA for the CDR3 is TGTGCCAGCAGCTTAACGGGGGACCATCTTCCCTTCTTC.

This rearrangement joins TRBV27 to TRBJ2-7; D is uncertain. Germline CDR1 and CDR2: MNHEY and SMNVEV (reference sequence). There are 11 residues in the CDR3. Trimming shortened V by 6 bases and J by 5 bases, and 8 bases separated the two germline ends. CDR3 in amino acids: CASSFLDEQYF. The CDR3 DNA reads TGTGCCAGCAGCTTCTTGGACGAGCAGTACTTC.

The V call is TRBV5-6, the J call TRBJ1-5; 8 positions agree with TRBD1. Trimming cost V 4 bases and J 7 bases; bases outside gene matches: 10. CDR1 is SGHDT, CDR2 YYEEEE, per germline. CDR3 length: 15 residues. Here the CDR3 DNA reads TGTGCCAGCAGCCGGGACAGGAGCGGGCGGCAGCCCCAGCATTTT. Encoded protein: CASSRDRSGRQPQHF.

The genes are TRBV4-1 and TRBJ2-2, with 7 nucleotides matching TRBD1. Unmatched junction bases numbered 4, after V lost 3 bases and J lost 3 bases. The CDR3 runs 15 residues. From germline, CDR1 is MGHRA and CDR2 YSYEKL. The CDR3 DNA is TGCGCCAGCAGCCATAGACAGGGTCACACCGGGGAGCTGTTTTTT. It yields the protein CASSHRQGHTGELFF.

The J gene is TRBJ1-2, the V gene TRBV27; TRBD1 might be the D (6 bases). Per the germline V gene, CDR1 is MNHEY and CDR2 is SMNVEV (reference sequence). This CDR3 is 15 amino acids long. With 2 bases removed from V and 4 bases from J, the gap between germline ends came to 14 bases. The CDR3 loop reads CASSLMGHPIYGYTF. The DNA for the CDR3 is TGTGCCAGCAGTTTAATGGGACATCCGATCTATGGCTACACCTTC.

The chain links TRBV13 to TRBJ2-7, with TRBD2 matching over 13 bases. Unmatched junction bases numbered 7, after V lost 5 bases and J lost 6 bases. This CDR3 spans 15 amino acids. Germline assignment: CDR1 PRHDT and CDR2 FYEKMQ (reference sequence). CDR3 in amino acids: CASSPMGLAGLEQYF. The CDR3 DNA sequence: TGTGCCAGCAGCCCTATGGGACTAGCGGGGCTCGAGCAGTACTTC.

The gene calls are TRBV4-1 and TRBJ1-3; 8 bases map to TRBD1. There are 20 residues in the CDR3. Germline loops: CDR1 MGHRA, CDR2 YSYEKL. Unmatched junction bases numbered 16, after V lost 0 bases and J lost 3 bases. The CDR3 region is CASSQDVGQVLLSYGNTIYF. DNA of the CDR3: TGCGCCAGCAGCCAAGATGTGGGACAGGTCCTCTTAAGTTATGGAAACACCATATATTTT.

This clone has a single count. The CDR3 sequence is CASSSGTSGTKPGELFF. In DNA form, the CDR3 reads TGTGCCAGCAGTTCCGGGACTAGCGGGACCAAACCCGGGGAGCTGTTTTTT. The rearrangement links TRBV27 to TRBJ2-2; the match to TRBD2 covers 13 bases. The V segment lost 4 bases and the J segment 6 bases; nucleotides outside the gene matches: 8. Germline V gene lookup returns CDR1 MNHEY and CDR2 SMNVEV (reference sequence). CDR3 size: 17 residues.

The chain combines TRBV7-6 with TRBJ2-2, with 13 bases identical to TRBD2. V shed 5 bases, J shed 6 bases, and the junction held 9 bases outside the gene matches. Germline CDR1 SGHVS, CDR2 FNYEAQ. This CDR3 region has 17 residues. The CDR3 sequence: CASSSGLAGVSAGELFF. Written as DNA, the CDR3 is TGTGCCAGCAGCAGCGGACTAGCGGGAGTCTCGGCCGGGGAGCTGTTTTTT.

The CDR3 loop is CASSLAGFAAGVGNEQFF. DNA for the CDR3: TGCGCCAGCAGCTTGGCGGGATTCGCGGCGGGAGTAGGCAATGAGCAGTTCTTC. The rearrangement joins TRBV5-1 to TRBJ2-1, with TRBD2 matching 7 bases. Germline CDR1 reads SGHRS; CDR2 reads YFSETQ. The CDR3 is 18 amino acids. Trimming took 0 bases from V and 6 from J; bases not matched to a gene: 15.

This clone was picked up one time. The sample holds other DNA sequences that translate to the same CDR3. The chain couples TRBV4-1 to TRBJ2-7; TRBD2 aligns across 7 bases. The V gene end was trimmed by 1 base and the J gene end by 4 bases; junction bases not matched to a gene: 1. Germline CDR1 and CDR2: MGHRA and YSYEKL. The CDR3 consists of 13 residues. The DNA of the CDR3 is TGCGCCAGCAGCCAAGGACTAGCTTACGAGCAGTACTTC. Residues: CASSQGLAYEQYF.